Following are 15 T cell receptor beta chains from one sample sequenced in a study of T-cell memory formation after mild COVID-19. A single record per CDR3 protein comes from TCRdb applying MiXCR to the 5' RACE reads. In the table there are about 160,000 distinct CDR3 sequences, roughly 31% of which are singletons. The material sequenced was PBMCs or a T cell subset sorted from them (not recorded which). These receptors all stem from an adult woman who had mild COVID-19 (a few samples of this study predate the infection). Cell type and time point are not known.

The DNA of the CDR3 is TGTGCCAGCAGAGTAGAGAGACGGAGTGGCGAGCAGTACTTC. As protein: CASRVERRSGEQYF. This sequence joins TRBV28 and TRBJ2-7; D not resolved. Germline-derived CDR1 and CDR2 are MDHEN and SYDVKM. This CDR3 contains 14 residues. Trimming removed 6 bases from V and 6 bases from J, with 18 bases in between.

This clonotype was counted between two and nine times. The chain combines TRBV7-3 with TRBJ2-1, with 12 positions matching TRBD2. Looked up from germline, CDR1 is SGHTA and CDR2 is FQGTGA. J was trimmed by 3 bases and V by 1 base; bases with no gene match: 10. The CDR3 extends over 19 amino acids. CDR3 sequence: CASSLIGGRLAGDYNEQFF. In DNA form, the CDR3 reads TGTGCCAGCAGCTTAATCGGCGGGAGACTAGCGGGAGACTACAATGAGCAGTTCTTC.

V is TRBV11-2 and J is TRBJ2-3, with D perhaps TRBD2 (5 bases). Trimming took off 3 bases at V and 14 bases at J, with 12 bases between the two ends. Germline assignment: CDR1 SGHAT and CDR2 FQNNGV. This CDR3 has 11 amino acids. The CDR3 DNA reads as TGTGCCAGCAGCTTGGACGGACGGGGGTATTTT. It is translated as CASSLDGRGYF. Supplemented by reference TRBV11-2 and TRBJ2-3, the full variable domain reads EAGVAQSPRYKIIEKRQSVAFWCNPISGHATLYWYQQILGQGPKLLIQFQNNGVVDDSQLPKDRFSAERLKGVDSTLKIQPAKLEDSAVYLCASSLDGRGYFGPGTRLTVL.

This clonotype appeared a few times. The chain is built from TRBV5-6 and TRBJ2-5, with a tentative D call TRBD2 (6 bases). This CDR3 spans 16 amino acids. The germline CDR1 and CDR2 sequences are SGHDT and YYEEEE. Trimming cost V 4 bases and J 4 bases, with 20 bases left between them. The CDR3 DNA is TGTGCCAGCAGCCCTAAGGGACGGAGGGTGGGAGAGACCCAGTACTTC. The encoded protein is CASSPKGRRVGETQYF.

In its sample, this clonotype was seen a few times. CDR3 amino acids: CASSQVQSSYEQYF. Written as DNA, the CDR3 is TGTGCCAGCAGCCAAGTTCAGAGCTCCTACGAGCAGTACTTC. V usage is TRBV3-1 and J usage is TRBJ2-7, with D unclear. V was shortened by 1 base and J by 0 bases, with 7 bases between the two germline ends. The CDR3 is 14 residues long. The germline V gene has CDR1 LGHDT and CDR2 YNNKEL (reference sequence).

This chain uses TRBV5-1 with TRBJ2-5; D not resolved. The germline gives CDR1 SGHRS, CDR2 YFSETQ. The CDR3 runs to 13 residues. V was cut by 3 bases and J by 1 base, with 7 bases left in between. The CDR3 is CASSYSIQETQYF. The CDR3 DNA follows: TGCGCCAGCAGCTACTCGATCCAAGAGACCCAGTACTTC.

This chain links TRBV5-5 with TRBJ1-4, with a possible D match to TRBD1 (6 bases). The CDR3 runs 15 residues. CDR1 and CDR2 (germline): SGHKS, YYEKEE (reference sequence). Trimming took 0 bases from V and 5 from J, leaving 11 bases between them. CDR3 amino acids: CASSLVRGGNEKLFF. CDR3 DNA: TGTGCCAGCAGCTTGGTGAGGGGGGGCAATGAAAAACTGTTTTTT.

The chain employs TRBV18 and TRBJ2-4, with 10 bases that match TRBD1. CDR1 is KGHSH and CDR2 is LQKENI in the germline V gene. Losses at the gene ends were 5 bases for V and 7 bases for J; bases not matched to a gene: 14. This CDR3 has 17 residues. The CDR3 spells CASSSLFRDRGYNIQYF. The CDR3 DNA reads as TGTGCCAGCTCATCACTTTTCCGGGACAGGGGATATAACATTCAGTACTTC.

The V call is TRBV29-1, the J call TRBJ2-2; D not resolved. CDR1 SQVTM and CDR2 ANQGSEA come from the germline V gene. V gave up 5 bases and J gave up 5 bases, with 6 bases separating them. This CDR3 has 11 residues. The DNA of the CDR3 is TGCAGCGTTCGGTTTACCGGGGAGCTGTTTTTT. Translation: CSVRFTGELFF.

The chain has TRBV2 and TRBJ2-5; D ambiguous. V lost 3 bases and J 4 bases, leaving 6 bases between the germline ends. The CDR3 is made up of 12 amino acids. Per germline, CDR1 SNHLY and CDR2 FYNNEI. This CDR3 reads CASSDLGETQYF. CDR3 nucleotide sequence: TGTGCCAGCAGTGATCTGGGAGAGACCCAGTACTTC.

The genes are TRBV27 and TRBJ1-6, with 9 nucleotides matching TRBD1. The trim removed 6 bases at V and 10 bases at J, leaving 7 bases unmatched. The CDR3 sequence is 14 residues long. CDR1 is MNHEY, CDR2 SMNVEV, per germline (reference sequence). In DNA, the CDR3 is TGTGCCAGCAGGGACCACAGGGGGCACTCACCCCTCCACTTT. Its protein product is CASRDHRGHSPLHF.

V and J are TRBV25-1 and TRBJ2-7; 8 bases are shared with TRBD2. The CDR3 length is 13 residues. Unmatched junction bases numbered 6, after V lost 11 bases and J lost 0 bases. CDR1 MGHDK and CDR2 SYGVNS come from the germline V gene. CDR3 bases: TGTGCCTCGCGGGGGGCTGCCTCCTACGAGCAGTACTTC. Its translation is CASRGAASYEQYF.

This clonotype was observed a handful of times. The chain uses TRBV11-2 and TRBJ2-3, with 9 bases lining up with TRBD1. The CDR3 contains 15 residues. Germline assignment: CDR1 SGHAT and CDR2 FQNNGV. Unmatched junction bases numbered 5, after V lost 4 bases and J lost 3 bases. CDR3 amino acids: CASSSGQGPTDTQYF. The DNA of the CDR3 is TGTGCCAGCAGCTCGGGACAGGGACCAACAGATACGCAGTATTTT.

The CDR3 coding sequence is TGTGCCAGTAGATGGGCTGAATGGGAGACCCAGTACTTC. It codes for CASRWAEWETQYF. The chain carries TRBV19 and TRBJ2-5; D remains ambiguous. The CDR3 runs 13 residues. The V gene's germline CDR1 is LNHDA and CDR2 SQIVND (reference sequence). V lost 6 bases and J lost 5, with 13 bases in between.

This chain links TRBV5-1 with TRBJ2-6, with D possibly being TRBD1 (5 bases). The V and J ends lost 3 bases and 5 bases respectively, with 24 bases between them. The V gene's germline CDR1 is SGHRS and CDR2 YFSETQ. The CDR3 extends over 19 amino acids. The chain's CDR3 is CASSYPSSVRGPRANVLTF. The CDR3 bases are TGCGCCAGCAGCTACCCCTCCTCGGTAAGGGGCCCGAGGGCCAACGTCCTGACTTTC.